One TCR beta chain is described in this entry. This clone's antigen is unknown. Per-base qualities were not stored, and no clone one base away is much larger. The data originate from a study of cytotoxic CD8 clonotypes in ibrutinib-treated CLL (dated by TCRdb to about 2021). Regarding the research as a whole: The cohort was composed of around twelve relapsed/refractory and around 15 treatment-naive patients; IGHV unmutated status was identified in roughly 18 patients. Responses were partial in around 25 patients and complete in 2; after median approximately 5.5 years follow-up, around 14 stayed in remission and 12 progressed. On average, each sample had a few hundred thousand productive templates and around 100,000 productive rearrangements. Cryopreserved peripheral blood mononuclear cells were obtained before treatment, at response, and at either sustained remission or disease progression. Patients were still on ibrutinib when every remission and progressive disease sample was collected. Longitudinal samples were obtainable from about 30% of the 86 participants in the trial. The response samples were drawn at a median of approximately 11 months into treatment, with a range of roughly 6 to 40 months.

What the authors observed across the whole study: Clonality rose at ibrutinib response, remained stable during sustained remission, and dropped back toward baseline at progression. Lymph node repertoires were not examined, and the timing of sampling was not matched between patients in sustained remission and those whose disease progressed. Public clonotypes were rare and either shrank or stayed stable during treatment, and the rise in clonality at ibrutinib response reflected expansion of private clonotypes. Baseline clonality was found to be higher than that of age-matched healthy donors and was strongly correlated with circulating CD8+ T-cell counts.

In light of the paper, this sample's time point label describes: less than 30 months on ibrutinib. For TCR beta library preparation, approximately 2 micrograms of genomic DNA were extracted from the cryopreserved PBMCs. High-throughput TCR beta sequencing was performed on longitudinal blood samples from CLL patients receiving ibrutinib monotherapy. The patients were enrolled in a single-center, open-label phase 2 trial of ibrutinib monotherapy. On a MiSeq, deep resolution sequencing aimed for a depth between 1 in 1 million and 1 in 200,000 T cells, with each clonotype covered approximately 10x on average. The immunoSEQ hsTCRB Kit was used to generate TCR beta libraries. In the original analysis: The data were analyzed with ImmunoSEQ Analyzer and ImmunoSEQ Data Assistant, and V, D and J gene assignments followed IMGT definitions. Clonality was computed as one minus normalized Shannon entropy of productive rearrangement frequencies, ranging from 0 to 1. Only overrepresented clonotypes making up at least 0.05% of the repertoire of each patient were included in the public clonotype analysis. Repertoires from 10 to 15 age-matched healthy donors in immuneACCESS were used as clonality controls. The immuneACCESS repertoire file appears here via TCRdb, limited to in-frame rearrangements. These files lack a portion of the clones; in checked studies, under half of the deficit traces to unresolved V genes, and the cause of the others is not known. That table gives V, J and clone size, and the DNA gave D and trimming. Within this sample are about 130,000 clones, with approximately 85% of them counted one time only. Of the sample, roughly 1.9% is held by the ten largest clones.

The trim is 5 bases for V and 3 bases for J, with a gap of 5 bases between the germline ends. CDR1 SGHNT and CDR2 YENEEA are derived from the germline V gene. Spanning cysteine to phenylalanine, the CDR3 consists of 11 amino acids. The DNA shown is the 33-base CDR3, in frame from base 1. This sequence was found in a human donor with chronic lymphocytic leukemia. This material consisted of PBMCs, taken after 24 months of ibrutinib treatment. The V gene is TRBV11-3 and the J gene is TRBJ2-7; the D region possibly corresponds to TRBD2 (5 bases align). The bases are TGTGCCAGCAGCCGGGGCTACGAGCAGTACTTC. It codes for CASSRGYEQYF.